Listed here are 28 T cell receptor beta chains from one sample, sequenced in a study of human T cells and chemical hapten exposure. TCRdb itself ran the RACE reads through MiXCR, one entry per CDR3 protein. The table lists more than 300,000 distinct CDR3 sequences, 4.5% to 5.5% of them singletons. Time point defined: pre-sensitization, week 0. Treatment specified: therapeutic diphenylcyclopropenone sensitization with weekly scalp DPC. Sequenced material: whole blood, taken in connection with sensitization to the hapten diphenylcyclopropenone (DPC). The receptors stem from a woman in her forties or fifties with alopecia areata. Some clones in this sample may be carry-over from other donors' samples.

The CDR3 sequence is CASRPPQGDAEQYF. DNA for the CDR3: TGTGCCAGCAGACCTCCACAGGGGGACGCCGAGCAGTACTTC. The chain joins TRBV28 to TRBJ2-7; 8 positions match TRBD1. The length of the CDR3 is 14 residues. CDR1 is MDHEN, CDR2 SYDVKM, per germline. V dropped 6 bases and J dropped 6; count of bases not matched to a gene: 10.

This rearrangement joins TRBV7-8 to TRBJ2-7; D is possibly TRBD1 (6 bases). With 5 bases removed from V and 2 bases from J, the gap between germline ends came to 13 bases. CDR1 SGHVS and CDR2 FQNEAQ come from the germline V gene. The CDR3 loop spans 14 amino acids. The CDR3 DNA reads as TGTGCCAGCAGCCCTCCGGGACACCCCTACGAGCAGTACTTC. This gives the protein CASSPPGHPYEQYF.

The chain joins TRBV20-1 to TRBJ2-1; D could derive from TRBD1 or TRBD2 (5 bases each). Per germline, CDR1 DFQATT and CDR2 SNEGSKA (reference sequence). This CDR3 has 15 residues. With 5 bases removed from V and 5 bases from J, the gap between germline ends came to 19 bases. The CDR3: CSAHTPGTHHNEQFF. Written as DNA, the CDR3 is TGCAGTGCTCACACCCCGGGGACCCATCACAATGAGCAGTTCTTC.

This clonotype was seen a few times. CDR3 bases: TGCGCCAGCAGCCAAGAAGTAGGGGCGACCCAGTACTTC. Its translation: CASSQEVGATQYF. V and J are TRBV4-1 and TRBJ2-5; maybe TRBD1 (5 bases). This CDR3 is 13 amino acids long. From germline, CDR1 is MGHRA and CDR2 YSYEKL. V lost 0 bases and J lost 7, with 9 bases in between.

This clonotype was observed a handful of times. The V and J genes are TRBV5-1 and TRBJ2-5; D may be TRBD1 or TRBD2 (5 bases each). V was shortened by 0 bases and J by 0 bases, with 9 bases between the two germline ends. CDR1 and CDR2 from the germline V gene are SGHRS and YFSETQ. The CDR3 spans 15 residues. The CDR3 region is CASSLGSGHQETQYF. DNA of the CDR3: TGCGCCAGCAGCTTGGGGTCGGGACACCAAGAGACCCAGTACTTC.

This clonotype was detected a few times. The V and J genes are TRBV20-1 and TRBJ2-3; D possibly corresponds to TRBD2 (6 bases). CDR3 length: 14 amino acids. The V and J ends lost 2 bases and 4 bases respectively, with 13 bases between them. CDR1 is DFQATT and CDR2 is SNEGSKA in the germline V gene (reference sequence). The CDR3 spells CSARPGARADTQYF. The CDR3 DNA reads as TGCAGTGCTAGACCGGGAGCTAGGGCAGATACGCAGTATTTT.

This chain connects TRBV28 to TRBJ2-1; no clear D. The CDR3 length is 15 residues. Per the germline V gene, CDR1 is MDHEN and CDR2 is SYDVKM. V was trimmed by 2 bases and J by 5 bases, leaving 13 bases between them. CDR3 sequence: CASSLRAPYNNEQFF. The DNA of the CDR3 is TGTGCCAGCAGTTTAAGGGCCCCTTACAACAATGAGCAGTTCTTC. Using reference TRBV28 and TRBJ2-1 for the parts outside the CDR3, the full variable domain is DVKVTQSSRYLVKRTGEKVFLECVQDMDHENMFWYRQDPGLGLRLIYFSYDVKMKEKGDIPEGYSVSREKKERFSLILESASTNQTSMYLCASSLRAPYNNEQFFGPGTRLTVL.

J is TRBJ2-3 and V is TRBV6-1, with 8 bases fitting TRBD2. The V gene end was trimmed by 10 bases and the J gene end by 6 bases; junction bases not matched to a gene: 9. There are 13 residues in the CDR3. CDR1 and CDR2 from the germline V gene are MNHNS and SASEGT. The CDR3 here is CATCRGGTDTQYF. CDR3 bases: TGTGCCACCTGCCGGGGGGGAACCGATACGCAGTATTTT.

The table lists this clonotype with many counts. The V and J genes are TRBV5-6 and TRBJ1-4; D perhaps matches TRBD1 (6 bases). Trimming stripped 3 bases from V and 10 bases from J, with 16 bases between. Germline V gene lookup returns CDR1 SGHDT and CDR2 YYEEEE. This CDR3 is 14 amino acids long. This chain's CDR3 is CASSSTGDLGKLFF. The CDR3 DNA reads TGTGCCAGCAGCTCGACAGGAGATTTAGGAAAACTGTTTTTT.

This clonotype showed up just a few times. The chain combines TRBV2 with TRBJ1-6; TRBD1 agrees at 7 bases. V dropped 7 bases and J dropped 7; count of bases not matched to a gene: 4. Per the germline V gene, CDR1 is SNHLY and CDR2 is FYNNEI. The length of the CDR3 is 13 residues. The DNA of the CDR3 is TGTGCCAGCACATGGGACAGCAATTCACCCCTCCACTTT. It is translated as CASTWDSNSPLHF.

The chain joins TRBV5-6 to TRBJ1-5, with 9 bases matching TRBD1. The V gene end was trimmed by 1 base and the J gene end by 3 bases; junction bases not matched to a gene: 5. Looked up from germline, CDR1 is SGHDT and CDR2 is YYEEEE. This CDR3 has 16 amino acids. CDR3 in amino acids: CASSLTGGAFNQPQHF. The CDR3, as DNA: TGTGCCAGCAGCTTGACAGGGGGCGCGTTCAATCAGCCCCAGCATTTT. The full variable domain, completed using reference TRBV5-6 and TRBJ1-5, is DAGVTQSPTHLIKTRGQQVTLRCSPKSGHDTVSWYQQALGQGPQFIFQYYEEEERQRGNFPDRFSGHQFPNYSSELNVNALLLGDSALYLCASSLTGGAFNQPQHFGDGTRLSIL.

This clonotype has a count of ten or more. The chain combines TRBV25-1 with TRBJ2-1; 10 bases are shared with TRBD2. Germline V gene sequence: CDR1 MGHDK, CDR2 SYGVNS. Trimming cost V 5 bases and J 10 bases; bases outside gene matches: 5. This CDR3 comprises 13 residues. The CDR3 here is CASSSGGGQEQFF. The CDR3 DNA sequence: TGTGCCAGCAGTAGCGGGGGGGGCCAGGAGCAGTTCTTC.

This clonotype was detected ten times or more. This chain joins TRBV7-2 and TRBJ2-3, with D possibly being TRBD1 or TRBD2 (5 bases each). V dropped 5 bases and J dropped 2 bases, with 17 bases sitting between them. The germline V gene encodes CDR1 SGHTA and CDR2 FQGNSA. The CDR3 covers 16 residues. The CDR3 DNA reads TGTGCCAGCAGCCCTGCCCGGGACGGGGCCACAGATACGCAGTATTTT. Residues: CASSPARDGATDTQYF.

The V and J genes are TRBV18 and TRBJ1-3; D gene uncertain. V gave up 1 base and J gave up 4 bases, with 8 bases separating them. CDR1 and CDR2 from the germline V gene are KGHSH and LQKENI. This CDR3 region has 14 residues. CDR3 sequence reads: CASSPQRQGNTIYF. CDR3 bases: TGTGCCAGCTCACCACAACGCCAAGGAAACACCATATATTTT.

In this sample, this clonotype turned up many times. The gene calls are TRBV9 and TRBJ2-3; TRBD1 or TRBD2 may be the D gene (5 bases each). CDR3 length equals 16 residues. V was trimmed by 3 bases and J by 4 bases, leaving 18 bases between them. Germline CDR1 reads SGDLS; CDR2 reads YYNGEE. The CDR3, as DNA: TGTGCCAGCAGCGGGAGGCCTAGTGGGGGTGCAGATACGCAGTATTTT. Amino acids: CASSGRPSGGADTQYF.

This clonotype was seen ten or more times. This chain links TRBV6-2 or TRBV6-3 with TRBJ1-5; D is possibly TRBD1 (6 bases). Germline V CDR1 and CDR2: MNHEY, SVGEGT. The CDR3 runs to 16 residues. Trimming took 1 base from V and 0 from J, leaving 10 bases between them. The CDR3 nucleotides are TGTGCCAGCAGTTACTTTTGGGACACTAGCAATCAGCCCCAGCATTTT. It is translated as CASSYFWDTSNQPQHF.

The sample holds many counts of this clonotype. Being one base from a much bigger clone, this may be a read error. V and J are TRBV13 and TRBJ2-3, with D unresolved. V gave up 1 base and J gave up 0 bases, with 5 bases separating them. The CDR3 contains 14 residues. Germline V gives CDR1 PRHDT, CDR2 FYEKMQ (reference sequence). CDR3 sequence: CASSLVTSTDTQYF. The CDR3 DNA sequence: TGTGCCAGCAGCTTAGTGACTAGCACAGATACGCAGTATTTT.

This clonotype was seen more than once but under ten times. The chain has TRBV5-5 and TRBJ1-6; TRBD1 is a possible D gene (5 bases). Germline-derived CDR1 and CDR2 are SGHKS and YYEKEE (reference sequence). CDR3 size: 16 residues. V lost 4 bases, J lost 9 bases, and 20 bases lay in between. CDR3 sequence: CASSPHPGGSVSPLHF. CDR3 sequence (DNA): TGTGCCAGCAGCCCACACCCGGGGGGTAGTGTTTCACCCCTCCACTTT. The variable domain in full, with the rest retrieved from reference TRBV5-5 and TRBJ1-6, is DAGVTQSPTHLIKTRGQQVTLRCSPISGHKSVSWYQQVLGQGPQFIFQYYEKEERGRGNFPDRFSARQFPNYSSELNVNALLLGDSALYLCASSPHPGGSVSPLHFGNGTRLTVT.

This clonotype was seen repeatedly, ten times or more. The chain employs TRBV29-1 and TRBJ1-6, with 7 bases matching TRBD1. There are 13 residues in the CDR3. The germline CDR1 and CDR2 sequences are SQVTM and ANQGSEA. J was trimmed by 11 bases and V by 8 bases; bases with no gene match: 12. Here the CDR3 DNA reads TGCAGCTCCCAGACAGGGAGTAGGGCACCCCTCCACTTT. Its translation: CSSQTGSRAPLHF.

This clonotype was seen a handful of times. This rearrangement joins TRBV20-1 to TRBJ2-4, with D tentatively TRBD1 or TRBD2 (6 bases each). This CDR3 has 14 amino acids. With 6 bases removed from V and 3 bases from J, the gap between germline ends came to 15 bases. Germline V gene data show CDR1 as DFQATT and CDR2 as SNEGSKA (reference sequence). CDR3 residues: CSAGIQGGKNIQYF. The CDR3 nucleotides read TGCAGTGCCGGAATACAGGGAGGCAAAAACATTCAGTACTTC.

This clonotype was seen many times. CDR3 in amino acids: CASSLGQEGAFF. The CDR3 bases are TGTGCCAGCAGCTTAGGACAGGAGGGGGCTTTCTTT. The V gene is TRBV13, the J gene TRBJ1-1; possible D gene TRBD1, 5 bases. Trimming removed 0 bases from V and 11 bases from J, with 10 bases in between. Looked up from germline, CDR1 is PRHDT and CDR2 is FYEKMQ (reference sequence). This CDR3 spans 12 amino acids.

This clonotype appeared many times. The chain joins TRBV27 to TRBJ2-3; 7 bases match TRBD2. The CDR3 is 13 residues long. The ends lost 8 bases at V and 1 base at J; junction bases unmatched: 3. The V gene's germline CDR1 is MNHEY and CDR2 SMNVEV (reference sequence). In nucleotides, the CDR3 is TGTGCCAGCGGGCTAGCGGGCACAGATACGCAGTATTTT. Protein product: CASGLAGTDTQYF.

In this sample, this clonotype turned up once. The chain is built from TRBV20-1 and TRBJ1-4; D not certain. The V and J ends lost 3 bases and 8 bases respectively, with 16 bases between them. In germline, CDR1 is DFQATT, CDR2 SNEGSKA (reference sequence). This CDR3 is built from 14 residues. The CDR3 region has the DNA TGCAGTGCTAGTATGGGCCACGGAGGGGAAAAACTGTTTTTT. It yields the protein CSASMGHGGEKLFF.

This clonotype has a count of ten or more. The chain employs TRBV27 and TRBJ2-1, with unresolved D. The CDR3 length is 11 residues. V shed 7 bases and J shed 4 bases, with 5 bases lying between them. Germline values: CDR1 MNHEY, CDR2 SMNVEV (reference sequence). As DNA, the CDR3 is TGTGCCAGCACCTTTTACAATGAGCAGTTCTTC. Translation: CASTFYNEQFF.

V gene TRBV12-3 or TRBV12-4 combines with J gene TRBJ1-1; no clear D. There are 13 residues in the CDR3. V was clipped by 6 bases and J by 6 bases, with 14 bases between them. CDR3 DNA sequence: TGTGCCAGCAGCCCCGGAGGTGAGTCTGAAGCTTTCTTT. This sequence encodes CASSPGGESEAFF.

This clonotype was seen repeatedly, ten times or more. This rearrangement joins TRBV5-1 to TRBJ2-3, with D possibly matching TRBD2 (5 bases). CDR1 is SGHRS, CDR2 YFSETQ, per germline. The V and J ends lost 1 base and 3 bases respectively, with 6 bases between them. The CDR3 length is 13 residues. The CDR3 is CASSLIATDTQYF. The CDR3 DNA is TGCGCCAGCAGCTTGATAGCGACAGATACGCAGTATTTT.

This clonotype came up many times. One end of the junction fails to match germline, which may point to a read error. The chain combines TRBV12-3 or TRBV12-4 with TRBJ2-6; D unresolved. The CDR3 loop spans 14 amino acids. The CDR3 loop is CASTLGPGANVLTF. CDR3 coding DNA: TGTGCCAGCACTTTAGGTCCTGGGGCCAACGTCCTGACTTTC.

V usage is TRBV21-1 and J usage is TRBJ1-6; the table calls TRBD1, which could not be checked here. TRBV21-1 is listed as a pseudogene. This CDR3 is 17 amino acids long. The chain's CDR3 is CASSKASGAGANSPLHF. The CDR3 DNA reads TGTGCCAGCAGCAAAGCGTCGGGGGCGGGCGCGAATTCACCCCTCCACTTT.